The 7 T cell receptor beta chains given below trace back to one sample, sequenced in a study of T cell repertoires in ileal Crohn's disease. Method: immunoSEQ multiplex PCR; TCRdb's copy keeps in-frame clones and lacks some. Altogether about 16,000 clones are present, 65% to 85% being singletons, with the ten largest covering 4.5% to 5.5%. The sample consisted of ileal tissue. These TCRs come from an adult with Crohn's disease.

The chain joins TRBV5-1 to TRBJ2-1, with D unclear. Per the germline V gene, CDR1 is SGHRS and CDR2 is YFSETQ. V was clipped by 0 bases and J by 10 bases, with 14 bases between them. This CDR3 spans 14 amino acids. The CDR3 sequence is CASSLGGSIPEQFF. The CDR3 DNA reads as TGCGCCAGCAGCTTGGGTGGTAGCATCCCCGAGCAGTTCTTC.

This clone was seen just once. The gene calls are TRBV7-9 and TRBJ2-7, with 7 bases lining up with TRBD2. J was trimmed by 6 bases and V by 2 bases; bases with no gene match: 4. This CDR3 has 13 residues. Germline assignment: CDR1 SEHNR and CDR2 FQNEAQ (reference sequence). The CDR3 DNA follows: TGTGCCAGCAGCTTACAGTCGGGGGGCGAGCAGTACTTC. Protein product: CASSLQSGGEQYF.

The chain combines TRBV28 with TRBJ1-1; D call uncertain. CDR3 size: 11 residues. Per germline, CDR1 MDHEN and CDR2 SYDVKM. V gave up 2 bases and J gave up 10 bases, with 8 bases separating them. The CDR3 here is CASSLKAGAFF. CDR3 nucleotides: TGTGCCAGCAGTTTAAAGGCGGGAGCTTTCTTT.

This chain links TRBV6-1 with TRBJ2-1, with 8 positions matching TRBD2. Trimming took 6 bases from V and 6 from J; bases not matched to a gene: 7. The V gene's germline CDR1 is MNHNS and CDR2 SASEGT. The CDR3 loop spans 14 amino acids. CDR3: CASSPGLEGNEQFF. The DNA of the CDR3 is TGTGCCAGCAGCCCGGGACTAGAAGGCAATGAGCAGTTCTTC.

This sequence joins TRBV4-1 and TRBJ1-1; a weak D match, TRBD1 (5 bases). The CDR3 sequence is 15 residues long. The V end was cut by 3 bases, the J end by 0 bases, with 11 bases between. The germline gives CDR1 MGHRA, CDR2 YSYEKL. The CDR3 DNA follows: TGCGCCAGCAGCCAGGACCTACAGGTGAACACTGAAGCTTTCTTT. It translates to CASSQDLQVNTEAFF.

As DNA, the CDR3 is TGCGCCAGCAGCTTGGCTCTAGCGGGAGGGGAGACCCAGTACTTC. Amino acids: CASSLALAGGETQYF. The V call is TRBV5-1, the J call TRBJ2-5, with 12 bases matching TRBD2. Germline V gene lookup returns CDR1 SGHRS and CDR2 YFSETQ. The CDR3 sequence is 15 residues long. Trimming cost V 0 bases and J 5 bases; bases outside gene matches: 2.

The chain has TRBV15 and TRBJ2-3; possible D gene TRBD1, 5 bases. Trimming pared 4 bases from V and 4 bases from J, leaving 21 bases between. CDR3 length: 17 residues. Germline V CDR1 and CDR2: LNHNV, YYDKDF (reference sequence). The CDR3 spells CATSNPLREKGPDTQYF. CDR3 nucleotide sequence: TGTGCCACCAGCAACCCACTCAGGGAAAAAGGCCCAGATACGCAGTATTTT.